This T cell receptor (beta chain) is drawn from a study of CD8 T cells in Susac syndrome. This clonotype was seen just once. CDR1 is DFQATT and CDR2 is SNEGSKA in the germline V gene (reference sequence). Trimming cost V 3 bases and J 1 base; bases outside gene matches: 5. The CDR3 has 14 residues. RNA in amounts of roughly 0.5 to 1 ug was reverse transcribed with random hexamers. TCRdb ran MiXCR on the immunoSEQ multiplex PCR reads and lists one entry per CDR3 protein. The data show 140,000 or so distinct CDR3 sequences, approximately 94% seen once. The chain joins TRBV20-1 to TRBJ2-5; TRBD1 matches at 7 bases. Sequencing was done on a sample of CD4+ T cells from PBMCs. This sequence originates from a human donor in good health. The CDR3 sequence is CSARLGQLQETQYF. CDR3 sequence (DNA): TGCAGTGCTAGGCTGGGACAGCTCCAAGAGACCCAGTACTTC.